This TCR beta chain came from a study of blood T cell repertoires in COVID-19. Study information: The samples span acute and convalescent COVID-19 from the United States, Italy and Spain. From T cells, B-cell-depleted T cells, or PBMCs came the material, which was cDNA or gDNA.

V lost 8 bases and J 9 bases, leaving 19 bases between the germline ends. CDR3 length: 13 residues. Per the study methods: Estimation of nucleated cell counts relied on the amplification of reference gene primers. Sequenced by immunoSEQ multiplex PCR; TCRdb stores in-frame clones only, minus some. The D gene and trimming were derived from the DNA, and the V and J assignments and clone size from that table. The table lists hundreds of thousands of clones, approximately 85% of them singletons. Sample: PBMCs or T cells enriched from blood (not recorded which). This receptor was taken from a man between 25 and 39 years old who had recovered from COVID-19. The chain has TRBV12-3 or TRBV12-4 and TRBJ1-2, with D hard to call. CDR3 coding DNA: TGTGCCAGCGGCCTTTCATCACGGGGAAGCTACACCTTC. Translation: CASGLSSRGSYTF.